This T cell receptor beta chain was profiled in a study of shared clonotypes between healthy human individuals. Findings of the study overall: Non-shared clonotypes had lower generation probabilities than clonotypes shared by all four sorted-subset donors. Apart from blood, nothing was sampled; tissue repertoires likely differ. Across several donors, naive CD4 shared roughly 5.2%, naive CD8 about 3.2%, memory CD4 less than 2.5%, memory CD8 over 0.3%.

Caucasian adults residing in Nashville, Tennessee made up all the donors. The CDR3 runs 13 residues. CDR1 and CDR2 (germline): SNHLY, FYNNEI. V shed 6 bases and J 5 bases; nucleotides not matched to a gene: 6. Sequenced by immunoSEQ multiplex PCR; TCRdb stores in-frame clones only, minus some. The sample records roughly 2 million clones, approximately 95% being singletons. Note on this clone: What it recognizes is unknown.

The clonotype originates from a man in his late teens or twenties in good health. The specimen was naive CD4+ T cells sorted from blood. Indicated subset: CD45RA+ positively selected. The chain couples TRBV2 to TRBJ2-5, with TRBD1 identical over 7 bases. The CDR3 region has the DNA TGTGCCAGCAGGTTAACAGGGGAGGAGACCCAGTACTTC. It is translated as CASRLTGEETQYF.